A single sample is the source of the 6 T cell receptor beta chains below, sequenced in a study of T cell repertoires in cytomegalovirus infection. MiXCR, applied by TCRdb to the reads, yields one record per CDR3 protein. This table holds nearly 700,000 distinct CDR3 sequences, around a third found once. What these receptors recognize is not known. The specimen was cultured PBMCs, collected from culture after CMV antigen stimulation. The receptors here all came from a human donor in good health (CMV status not recorded). Some clones in this sample may be carry-over from other donors' samples.

The rearrangement links TRBV10-3 to TRBJ2-3; perhaps TRBD2 as D (5 bases). Per the germline V gene, CDR1 is ENHRY and CDR2 is SYGVKD. The CDR3 spans 15 residues. Deletions cut 4 bases from V and 0 bases from J, with 11 bases between. The CDR3 nucleotides are TGTGCCATCAGTGGAGGGTACCAAAGCACAGATACGCAGTATTTT. This codes for CAISGGYQSTDTQYF.

The V gene is TRBV4-2, the J gene TRBJ2-3; D is uncertain. CDR3 length equals 19 residues. V lost 4 bases and J 3 bases, leaving 26 bases between the germline ends. The germline CDR1 and CDR2 sequences are LGHNA and YNFKEQ. CDR3 region: CASSRRWVRAVGWTDTQYF. The DNA of the CDR3 is TGTGCCAGCAGCCGGAGATGGGTACGGGCCGTTGGGTGGACAGATACGCAGTATTTT.

This clonotype was detected only a few times. The chain couples TRBV4-3 to TRBJ2-6; no clear D. Trimming left V 4 bases short and J 8 bases short, with 18 bases between. This CDR3 contains 16 residues. Germline lookup yields CDR1 LGHNA and CDR2 YSLEER. The CDR3 loop reads CASSPQAAGKTNVLTF. The CDR3 DNA is TGCGCCAGCAGCCCTCAGGCGGCAGGAAAAACCAACGTCCTGACTTTC.

The chain employs TRBV5-1 and TRBJ1-1; the D is unclear. The CDR3 is 14 amino acids. V was shortened by 0 bases and J by 1 base, with 7 bases between the two germline ends. The germline CDR1 and CDR2 sequences are SGHRS and YFSETQ. DNA for the CDR3: TGCGCCAGCAGCTTGGGGAGCCAGAACACTGAAGCTTTCTTT. Encoded protein: CASSLGSQNTEAFF. Full variable domain (outside the CDR3, taken from reference TRBV5-1 and TRBJ1-1): KAGVTQTPRYLIKTRGQQVTLSCSPISGHRSVSWYQQTPGQGLQFLFEYFSETQRNKGNFPGRFSGRQFSNSRSEMNVSTLELGDSALYLCASSLGSQNTEAFFGQGTRLTVV.

The chain combines TRBV7-4 with TRBJ1-1, with 8 nucleotides matching TRBD1. Losses at the gene ends were 5 bases for V and 0 bases for J; bases not matched to a gene: 8. This CDR3 spans 16 amino acids. Germline assignment: CDR1 SGHVT and CDR2 SQSDAQ. DNA of the CDR3: TGTGCCAGCAGCCGTCAGGGGGCCGGAATGAACACTGAAGCTTTCTTT. Protein: CASSRQGAGMNTEAFF.

This clonotype was observed a handful of times. V usage is TRBV4-3 and J usage is TRBJ2-2, with D perhaps matching TRBD1 (6 bases). CDR3 length: 16 residues. Germline lookup yields CDR1 LGHNA and CDR2 YSLEER. Trimming pared 2 bases from V and 3 bases from J, leaving 13 bases between. DNA for the CDR3: TGCGCCAGCAGCCAAACACCGGGACATCACACCGGGGAGCTGTTTTTT. It codes for CASSQTPGHHTGELFF.